Below, 14 T cell receptor beta chains from the same sample are listed, as sequenced in a study of shared clonotypes between healthy human individuals. Only in-frame clones appear in the TCRdb table, and some are missing; sequencing was by immunoSEQ multiplex PCR. The table has millions of clones, approximately 90% seen once. The sample was naive CD4+ T cells sorted from blood. Regarding subset: CD45RA+ positively selected. These receptors were taken from a man aged 18-30 years in good health.

The genes are TRBV7-8 and TRBJ1-3, with a tentative D call TRBD1 (5 bases). This CDR3 region has 18 residues. The germline V and J ends were trimmed by 5 bases and 5 bases, with 25 bases remaining between them. Germline values: CDR1 SGHVS, CDR2 FQNEAQ. This CDR3 is CASSTVGGRALERNTIYF. Here the CDR3 DNA reads TGTGCCAGCAGCACAGTGGGGGGGAGGGCGCTCGAAAGAAACACCATATATTTT.

Note on this clone: Other nucleotide sequences from this sample produce the same CDR3. The chain couples TRBV5-1 to TRBJ2-7, with 9 nucleotides matching TRBD1. The germline V gene encodes CDR1 SGHRS and CDR2 YFSETQ. The CDR3 is 15 residues long. V was pared by 0 bases and J by 1 base, with 2 bases of the junction left unmatched. The CDR3 DNA reads as TGCGCCAGCAGCTTGGGGACAGGGGTTTCCTACGAGCAGTACTTC. Translating it yields CASSLGTGVSYEQYF.

J is TRBJ2-1 and V is TRBV4-3; D may be TRBD1 (6 bases). Deletions cut 0 bases from V and 7 bases from J, with 10 bases between. Germline V gene data show CDR1 as LGHNA and CDR2 as YSLEER. The CDR3 contains 14 residues. The CDR3 DNA is TGCGCCAGCAGCCAAGAAGGGGGTCATAATGAGCAGTTCTTC. Protein sequence: CASSQEGGHNEQFF.

The chain recombines TRBV7-9 with TRBJ2-7, with 7 bases fitting TRBD2. The CDR3 runs 16 residues. Germline assignment: CDR1 SEHNR and CDR2 FQNEAQ (reference sequence). Germline trimming cut 1 base from V and 4 bases from J; bases unmatched to any gene: 10. Here the CDR3 reads CASSLGVAGSFYEQYF. DNA of the CDR3: TGTGCCAGCAGCTTAGGGGTAGCGGGTTCTTTTTACGAGCAGTACTTC. Supplemented by reference TRBV7-9 and TRBJ2-7, the full variable domain reads DTGVSQNPRHKITKRGQNVTFRCDPISEHNRLYWYRQTLGQGPEFLTYFQNEAQLEKSRLLSDRFSAERPKGSFSTLEIQRTEQGDSAMYLCASSLGVAGSFYEQYFGPGTRLTVT.

The rearrangement links TRBV6-6 to TRBJ1-5, with unresolved D. Trimming removed 5 bases from V and 8 bases from J, with 13 bases in between. Germline V gene data show CDR1 as MNHNY and CDR2 as SVGAGI (reference sequence). The CDR3 has 13 residues. The CDR3 coding sequence is TGTGCCAGCAGTCCCGGGATTTCCGAGCCCCAGCATTTT. It yields the protein CASSPGISEPQHF.

This rearrangement joins TRBV7-9 to TRBJ2-3; 7 nucleotides align to TRBD1. The junction had 6 bases not matched to a gene; V was cut back by 3 bases and J by 0 bases. CDR3 length: 16 residues. Germline CDR1 SEHNR, CDR2 FQNEAQ (reference sequence). The CDR3: CASSFEGAPSTDTQYF. The CDR3 DNA reads TGTGCCAGCAGCTTCGAGGGGGCGCCAAGCACAGATACGCAGTATTTT.

The V and J genes are TRBV11-2 and TRBJ1-2; 9 bases line up with TRBD1. CDR1 is SGHAT, CDR2 FQNNGV, per germline. Losses at the gene ends were 4 bases for V and 8 bases for J; bases not matched to a gene: 11. The CDR3 runs to 15 residues. CDR3 in amino acids: CASSSNPGQGGGYTF. The CDR3 DNA is TGTGCCAGCAGCTCAAATCCGGGACAGGGAGGCGGCTACACCTTC.

The chain recombines TRBV6-5 with TRBJ2-7; the D gene is possibly TRBD1 (6 bases). The V end lost 6 bases, the J end lost 5 bases, and 14 bases lay between the germline ends. This CDR3 comprises 13 residues. Germline-derived CDR1 and CDR2 are MNHEY and SVGAGI. The CDR3 sequence is CASRRTVLNEQYF. The CDR3 bases are TGTGCCAGCAGACGGACAGTTCTAAACGAGCAGTACTTC.

Comment on this clone: Other DNA sequences in the sample encode the same CDR3. The V and J genes are TRBV7-2 and TRBJ1-1, with D uncertain. The germline CDR1 and CDR2 sequences are SGHTA and FQGNSA. The ends were cut back, 2 bases at V and 1 base at J, with 5 bases in the middle. This CDR3 region has 13 residues. For the CDR3, the DNA is TGTGCCAGCAGCTTATCCAGGAACACTGAAGCTTTCTTT. Translation gives CASSLSRNTEAFF.

The gene calls are TRBV7-2 and TRBJ2-3; the D is unclear. Germline-derived CDR1 and CDR2 are SGHTA and FQGNSA. The CDR3 has 15 amino acids. Trimming removed 1 base from V and 5 bases from J, with 13 bases in between. For the CDR3, the DNA is TGTGCCAGCAGCTTAGTGGCCTTAACGAAAGATACGCAGTATTTT. This sequence encodes CASSLVALTKDTQYF.

This chain links TRBV5-4 with TRBJ1-3; a weak D match, TRBD1 (5 bases). This CDR3 spans 12 amino acids. Trimming left V 3 bases short and J 12 bases short, with 13 bases between. Germline V gives CDR1 SGHNT, CDR2 YYREEE (reference sequence). DNA for the CDR3: TGTGCCAGCAGCTCGGGACTTTCTGACATATATTTT. Its protein product is CASSSGLSDIYF.

This clone was found once. The DNA for the CDR3 is TGTGCCAGCAGCTTAGCAGGACATGGCTACACCTTC. This sequence encodes CASSLAGHGYTF. The chain is built from TRBV7-9 and TRBJ1-2; no reliable D call. Trimming cost V 0 bases and J 6 bases, with 5 bases left between them. This CDR3 region has 12 residues. From germline, CDR1 is SEHNR and CDR2 FQNEAQ (reference sequence). The complete variable domain, with remaining parts taken from reference TRBV7-9 and TRBJ1-2, reads DTGVSQNPRHKITKRGQNVTFRCDPISEHNRLYWYRQTLGQGPEFLTYFQNEAQLEKSRLLSDRFSAERPKGSFSTLEIQRTEQGDSAMYLCASSLAGHGYTFGSGTRLTVV.

J is TRBJ2-1 and V is TRBV6-5; no firm D call. The V and J ends lost 5 bases and 7 bases respectively, with 6 bases between them. CDR1 MNHEY and CDR2 SVGAGI come from the germline V gene. This CDR3 contains 11 residues. DNA for the CDR3: TGTGCCAGCAGTGTCCTAAATGAGCAGTTCTTC. It codes for CASSVLNEQFF.

Of note for this clone: At the DNA level, this CDR3 is encoded by other sequences in the same sample as well. The V and J genes are TRBV5-6 and TRBJ2-7, with 7 bases lining up with TRBD2. The CDR3 runs to 13 residues. Per the germline V gene, CDR1 is SGHDT and CDR2 is YYEEEE. Trimming took 3 bases from V and 2 from J; bases not matched to a gene: 2. DNA for the CDR3: TGTGCCAGCAGCTCCGGACTAGCCTACGAGCAGTACTTC. It yields the protein CASSSGLAYEQYF.